Included here is one T cell receptor (beta chain) sequence, with context. The data stem from a study of blood T cell repertoires in COVID-19. For the study at large: Material from acute and convalescent COVID-19 was sourced from the United States, Italy and Spain. PBMCs, B-cell-depleted T cells, or T cells provided the cDNA or gDNA that made up the material.

CDR1 is KGHDR, CDR2 SFDVKD, per germline. The ends were cut back, 3 bases at V and 10 bases at J, with 15 bases in the middle. The CDR3 has 14 amino acids. Authors' methods: It was from reference gene primer amplification that nucleated cell counts were estimated. Assay used: immunoSEQ multiplex PCR; TCRdb lists only in-frame clones, some missing. V, J and clone size reflect that table, while D and trimming were determined from the DNA. The data hold about 97,000 clones, with just under 85% observed a single time. The TCR originated in a man in his 70s with acute or convalescent COVID-19. What was sequenced was peripheral blood. The chain links TRBV24-1 to TRBJ2-1; D may be TRBD2 (5 bases). CDR3: CATSDPPRTPEQFF. CDR3 in DNA: TGTGCCACCAGTGATCCCCCCCGGACTCCGGAGCAGTTCTTC.